This T cell receptor (beta chain) was captured by sequencing in a study of response to subunit inactivated influenza vaccine. This clonotype was counted between two and nine times. Germline V gives CDR1 MNHNY, CDR2 SVGAGI (reference sequence). The CDR3 runs to 13 residues. The germline V and J ends were trimmed by 7 bases and 4 bases, with 14 bases remaining between them. TCRdb ran MiXCR on the RT-PCR reads and lists one entry per CDR3 protein. The repertoire consists of roughly 290,000 distinct CDR3 sequences, with just over 20% occurring once and the leading ten covering 10%. The chain combines TRBV6-6 with TRBJ2-7; D may be TRBD2 (6 bases). Sequencing was performed on PBMCs from blood, taken about 20 months after vaccination. The sequence was collected from a man between 50 and 69 years old who received an inactivated influenza vaccine. DNA of the CDR3: TGTGCCAGCACCAGGCGGGAATCTTACGAGCAGTACTTC. Translating it yields CASTRRESYEQYF.